This is a list of T cell receptor beta chains from one sample in a study of T cell changes during pregnancy in multiple sclerosis. The table came from immunoSEQ multiplex PCR; TCRdb's copy has only in-frame clones and leaves some out. Of 70,000 or so clones listed, around nine tenths were seen once; the top ten hold around 0.45%. The material sequenced was CD4+ T cells from peripheral blood mononuclear cells, taken before pregnancy. The receptors shown here come from a female donor with multiple sclerosis, enrolled in a pregnancy study. Both conserved end residues are part of each CDR3. D genes are given only for firm matches. Clone sizes are given selectively: once, few, many, or a class where the clone is expanded.

>.|14|TRBV5-6|TRBJ2-5|.
TGTGCCAGCAGCTTTTATCGACAGGGAGGGACCCAGTACTTC
CASSFYRQGGTQYF
>.|15|TRBV5-1|TRBJ2-7|TRBD2
TGCGCCAGCAGCTTGGACGGGAGGCCCCCCTACGAGCAGTACTTC
CASSLDGRPPYEQYF
>.|14|TRBV29-1|TRBJ2-1|TRBD2
TGCAGCGTCTCCCGGGGGGGGGCTTACAATGAGCAGTTCTTC
CSVSRGGAYNEQFF
>.|17|TRBV18|TRBJ1-3|TRBD1
TGTGCCAGCTCACTCCGTTTTGACAGGGGTCAAGGAAACACCATATATTTT
CASSLRFDRGQGNTIYF
>.|18|TRBV9|TRBJ1-3|.
TGTGCCAGCAGCGTAGTAGACAGCCGAGCTCAGTCTGGAAACACCATATATTTT
CASSVVDSRAQSGNTIYF
>.|16|TRBV6-6|TRBJ1-2|TRBD1
TGTGCCAGCAGTACTACAAACAGGGGACCGAACTATGGCTACACCTTC
CASSTTNRGPNYGYTF
>.|16|TRBV5-1|TRBJ2-2|TRBD1
TGCGCCAGCAGCTCCGGGACAGGGGGGTACACCGGGGAGCTGTTTTTT
CASSSGTGGYTGELFF
>.|15|TRBV10-3|TRBJ2-7|TRBD2
TGTGCCATCGCCCGGGGGGGGGCCAGTCGGTACGAGCAGTACTTC
CAIARGGASRYEQYF
>.|15|TRBV6-5|TRBJ1-6|TRBD1
TGTGCCAGCAGTTGGACAGGGCCGTATCATTCACCCCTCCACTTT
CASSWTGPYHSPLHF
>.|17|TRBV6-1|TRBJ2-1|TRBD2
TGTGCCAGCAGTGAAGCCGGACTAGCGGGATATTACAATGAGCAGTTCTTC
CASSEAGLAGYYNEQFF
>.|14|TRBV19|TRBJ1-1|.
TGTGCCAGTAGTGTTGGACAGAGGCACACTGAAGCTTTCTTT
CASSVGQRHTEAFF
>.|11|TRBV30|TRBJ2-1|.
TGTGCCTGGAGTATAAGGTCAGGGCAGTTCTTC
CAWSIRSGQFF
>.|15|TRBV27|TRBJ1-6|.
TGTGCCAGCAGTTTTGGGAGCTCCTATAATTCACCCCTCCACTTT
CASSFGSSYNSPLHF
>.|13|TRBV29-1|TRBJ1-1|.
TGCAGCGTCGCGGCGGTCATGAACACTGAAGCTTTCTTT
CSVAAVMNTEAFF
>.|15|TRBV28|TRBJ2-7|TRBD1
TGTGCCAGCAGTTTGTACGGGACAGGGGTTTACGAGCAGTACTTC
CASSLYGTGVYEQYF
>.|14|TRBV11-3|TRBJ2-7|TRBD1
TGTGCCAGCAGCTTAAGAGGGGGCAAAAACGAGCAGTACTTC
CASSLRGGKNEQYF
>.|14|TRBV7-2|TRBJ2-3|TRBD1
TGTGCCAGCAGCTTAGGGACAGGGTCAGATACGCAGTATTTT
CASSLGTGSDTQYF
>.|16|TRBV19|TRBJ1-5|TRBD1
TGTGCCAGTAGTATCCCTCCCGGGACAGGGAATCAGCCCCAGCATTTT
CASSIPPGTGNQPQHF
>.|12|TRBV5-4|TRBJ1-2|.
TGTGCCAGCAGCACTACACGGTATGGCTACACCTTC
CASSTTRYGYTF
>.|17|TRBV27|TRBJ1-6|.
TGTGCCAGCAGACACAGGTTCGCTTCCTCCTATAATTCACCCCTCCACTTT
CASRHRFASSYNSPLHF
>once|15|TRBV7-7|TRBJ2-2|TRBD1
TGTGCCAGCAGCAACCGGGACAGGGGGGTCGGGGAGCTGTTTTTT
CASSNRDRGVGELFF
>.|15|TRBV5-1|TRBJ2-3|.
TGCGCCAGCAGCTTGGCCTCGAGGAGCACAGATACGCAGTATTTT
CASSLASRSTDTQYF
>few|16|TRBV5-4|TRBJ2-2|.
TGTGCCAGCAGCCAGTCAGGGGCGGGGAACACCGGGGAGCTGTTTTTT
CASSQSGAGNTGELFF
>.|16|TRBV6-1|TRBJ2-1|.
TGTGCCAGCAGTGAAGGCCACTTTGGGCCCTACAATGAGCAGTTCTTC
CASSEGHFGPYNEQFF
>.|14|TRBV30|TRBJ2-1|.
TGTGCCTGGAGTCGGCGCGGAGCCCGCAATGAGCAGTTCTTC
CAWSRRGARNEQFF
>.|14|TRBV2|TRBJ2-3|TRBD2
TGTGCCAGCCGGCTAGCGGGAGTAACAGATACGCAGTATTTT
CASRLAGVTDTQYF
>.|16|TRBV19|TRBJ2-3|TRBD2
TGTGCCAGTAGTATGACTAGCGGGGCGGCAGGGAATACGCAGTATTTT
CASSMTSGAAGNTQYF
>.|16|TRBV7-9|TRBJ1-1|TRBD1
TGTGCCAGCAGCCCTCTAACAGGAGGAGGGGGCGGTCAAGCTTTCTTT
CASSPLTGGGGGQAFF
>few|13|TRBV10-2|TRBJ1-1|.
TGCGCCAGCAGTGAACAGATAAACACTGAAGCTTTCTTT
CASSEQINTEAFF
>.|16|TRBV5-1|TRBJ1-3|.
TGCGCCAGCAGCTTGGCCAGGGGCCTCTCTGGAAACACCATATATTTT
CASSLARGLSGNTIYF
>once|16|TRBV29-1|TRBJ2-1|.
TGCAGCGGCCGCCAACTGCTAGCACCCATTTCGGGTGAGCAGTTCTTC
CSGRQLLAPISGEQFF
>.|15|TRBV7-2|TRBJ2-1|.
TGTGCCAGCAGCTTAATGGGGCTAGCGAGGGATGAGCAGTTCTTC
CASSLMGLARDEQFF
>.|12|TRBV6-1|TRBJ2-7|.
TGTGCCAGCAGTAAAATAGCTTACGAGCAGTACTTC
CASSKIAYEQYF
>few|16|TRBV5-1|TRBJ1-5|TRBD1
TGCGCCAGCAGCTTGGGGGACAGGGGGCTAAATCAGCCCCAGCATTTT
CASSLGDRGLNQPQHF
>once|15|TRBV7-3|TRBJ2-3|.
TGTGCCAGCAGCTTAAAAGGGAGTTCGGCAGATACGCAGTATTTT
CASSLKGSSADTQYF
>.|16|TRBV28|TRBJ1-5|.
TGTGCCAGCAGTTTAAGAAACTTCTATAGCAATCAGCCCCAGCATTTT
CASSLRNFYSNQPQHF
>.|15|TRBV30|TRBJ1-3|.
TGTGCCTGGAGTTTAAATTTAAATCCTGGAAACACCATATATTTT
CAWSLNLNPGNTIYF
>few|15|TRBV19|TRBJ1-1|TRBD1
TGTGCCAGTAGTAGGGGACAGGGGGCGAACACTGAAGCTTTCTTT
CASSRGQGANTEAFF